The rows below give T cell receptor beta chains drawn from one sample of a study of control samples from healthy donors and cancer patients. Clones were sequenced by immunoSEQ multiplex PCR, and TCRdb holds only the in-frame ones, with some missing. The data contain 150,000 to 200,000 clones, 70% to 90% of them singletons. Material: blood. The receptors originated from a woman in her thirties in good health. The CDR3 runs from the conserved cysteine through the conserved F or W. A D gene is named only where the DNA matches it firmly. Clone size, where shown, is once, few, many, or a class for clones that have expanded.

TRBV25-1,-,-,TRBJ1-2,CASRGSGPFLYGYTF,TGTGCCAGCAGGGGAAGTGGCCCTTTCCTTTATGGCTACACCTTC
TRBV7-2,TRBD2,-,TRBJ2-6,CASSSGLAESRPGANVLTF,TGTGCCAGCAGCTCCGGACTAGCCGAGTCCCGCCCTGGGGCCAACGTCCTGACTTTC
TRBV7-9,TRBD1,few,TRBJ1-2,CASRGQGAGGYTF,TGTGCCAGCAGGGGACAGGGGGCAGGAGGCTACACCTTC
TRBV3-1/TRBV3-2,-,once,TRBJ2-3,CASSQDRDTQYF,TGTGCCAGCAGCCAAGATCGGGATACGCAGTATTTT
TRBV24-1,TRBD2,-,TRBJ2-3,CATSGRQLAGGPPDTQYF,TGTGCCACCAGTGGTCGACAGCTAGCGGGAGGGCCCCCAGATACGCAGTATTTT
TRBV27,TRBD1,-,TRBJ1-1,CASSSGQGGTEAFF,TGTGCCAGCAGTTCAGGACAGGGAGGTACTGAAGCTTTCTTT
TRBV7-2,-,-,TRBJ2-1,CASSSDRTGEQFF,TGTGCCAGCAGCTCAGACCGCACAGGGGAGCAGTTCTTC
TRBV6-2/TRBV6-3,-,-,TRBJ2-1,CASSPTGSYNEQFF,TGTGCCAGCAGCCCGACCGGGAGCTACAATGAGCAGTTCTTC
TRBV4-1,-,-,TRBJ2-7,CASSQGRGPTYEQYF,TGCGCCAGCAGCCAAGGGAGAGGGCCAACCTACGAGCAGTACTTC
TRBV4-1,-,-,TRBJ1-1,CASSQEQENTEAFF,TGCGCCAGCAGCCAAGAACAGGAGAACACTGAAGCTTTCTTT
TRBV6-1,-,-,TRBJ1-1,CASSSPAEAFF,TGTGCCAGCAGTAGTCCGGCCGAAGCTTTCTTT
TRBV7-9,TRBD1,-,TRBJ1-1,CASSLGTGNTEAFF,TGTGCCAGCAGCTTAGGGACAGGGAACACTGAAGCTTTCTTT
TRBV10-3,-,once,TRBJ2-5,CAISESGRQETQYF,TGTGCCATCAGTGAGTCGGGCAGACAAGAGACCCAGTACTTC
TRBV7-9,-,few,TRBJ2-7,CASREGAHEQYF,TGTGCCAGCAGGGAGGGGGCCCACGAGCAGTACTTC
TRBV10-3,-,-,TRBJ2-4,CAISESGRGAKNIQYF,TGTGCCATCAGTGAGTCGGGGAGGGGGGCCAAAAACATTCAGTACTTC
TRBV6-5,-,once,TRBJ1-5,CASSLVGGPGNQPQHF,TGTGCCAGCAGTTTGGTGGGGGGCCCGGGCAATCAGCCCCAGCATTTT
TRBV9,TRBD2,-,TRBJ2-1,CASSDSGTEQFF,TGTGCCAGCAGCGATAGCGGGACCGAGCAGTTCTTC
TRBV4-1,TRBD2,once,TRBJ2-3,CASSLGRLAETDTQYF,TGCGCCAGCAGCTTGGGTAGACTAGCGGAAACAGATACGCAGTATTTT
TRBV24-1,-,-,TRBJ2-7,CATSDFADRCF,TGTGCCACCAGTGATTTCGCGGACCGGTGCTTC
TRBV28,-,-,TRBJ1-3,CASRGWQASGNTIYF,TGTGCCAGCAGAGGTTGGCAGGCGTCTGGAAACACCATATATTTT
TRBV30,-,-,TRBJ1-4,CAWRWSRGGHEKLFF,TGTGCCTGGAGGTGGAGCCGGGGAGGGCATGAAAAACTGTTTTTT
TRBV29-1,TRBD1,-,TRBJ2-3,CSVAEDRARTDTQYF,TGCAGCGTCGCTGAGGACAGGGCCCGCACAGATACGCAGTATTTT
TRBV10-1,-,few,TRBJ1-2,CASSPGSPYGYTF,TGCGCCAGCAGCCCAGGATCACCCTATGGCTACACCTTC
TRBV3-1/TRBV3-2,TRBD1,-,TRBJ2-5,CASSPRGYRETQYF,TGTGCCAGCAGCCCCAGGGGGTATCGAGAGACCCAGTACTTC
TRBV6-1,TRBD1,once,TRBJ1-2,CASSDLGQGKRGGYTF,TGTGCCAGCAGTGATTTAGGACAGGGTAAAAGAGGCGGCTACACCTTC
TRBV19,TRBD1,-,TRBJ1-4,CASSMAGQGLEKLFF,TGTGCCAGTAGTATGGCAGGACAGGGACTTGAAAAACTGTTTTTT
TRBV10-1,-,once,TRBJ2-1,CASSESETQREQFF,TGCGCCAGCAGTGAGTCGGAGACGCAAAGGGAGCAGTTCTTC
TRBV5-4,TRBD2,once,TRBJ2-3,CASSLELLAGATDTQYF,TGTGCCAGCAGCTTGGAGTTACTAGCGGGAGCAACAGATACGCAGTATTTT